This T cell receptor beta chain derives from a study of cytomegalovirus exposure and HLA in healthy donors. The study's findings and limits: In an earlier analysis, productive rearrangement rates for most beta V segments clustered near 87% or 30%. The authors listed 150 to 200 TCR beta chains as cytomegalovirus-associated.

A multiplex PCR was run with 60 Vbeta primers and 13 Jbeta primers. Study processing details: Some 11 million of the 60 million to 80 million unique TCR beta chains counted in a later analysis were shared. Libraries were prepared by immunoSEQ multiplex PCR; TCRdb keeps only in-frame clonotypes and omits some of them. V, J and clone size are taken as reported in that table, and D and trimming were inferred from the DNA itself. Of about 160,000 clones in the sample, 60% to 85% were seen once. The ends lost 2 bases at V and 5 bases at J; junction bases unmatched: 7. Germline assignment: CDR1 SGHVS and CDR2 FQNEAQ. The CDR3 extends over 17 amino acids. Details on this clone: Its antigen remains unknown.

The sample consisted of PBMCs. The chain carries TRBV7-8 and TRBJ2-2, with 11 positions matching TRBD2. This clonotype was obtained from a man aged 50 to 60 in good health and CMV-seropositive. The CDR3 protein is CASSLIAGGRWTGELFF. CDR3 nucleotide sequence: TGTGCCAGCAGCTTAATAGCGGGGGGGCGATGGACCGGGGAGCTGTTTTTT.